Listed below are T cell receptor beta chains from one sample, sequenced in a study of cytomegalovirus exposure and HLA in healthy donors. TCRdb keeps only in-frame clones here, not all; method: immunoSEQ multiplex PCR. The top ten hold about 2.9% of the sample, which has about 41,000 clones, over 75% seen once. Source material: PBMCs. The receptor set was obtained from a man aged 45 to 65 in good health and CMV-seronegative. The CDR3 runs from the conserved cysteine through the conserved F or W. A D gene is named only where the DNA matches it firmly. Size tells how often a clone was seen (once, few, many) or the class of an expanded clone, and some rows leave it out.

D gene	V gene	J gene	clone size	CDR3 protein	CDR3 DNA
-	TRBV2	TRBJ2-1	-	CASRTSVSNEQFF	TGTGCCAGCAGGACTAGTGTTTCGAATGAGCAGTTCTTC
-	TRBV5-5	TRBJ1-3	-	CASSFRQSSGNTIYF	TGTGCCAGCAGCTTTCGACAGAGCTCTGGAAACACCATATATTTT
-	TRBV2	TRBJ2-1	-	CASTFSRERNEQFF	TGTGCCAGCACCTTCTCACGGGAGCGGAATGAGCAGTTCTTC
TRBD1	TRBV28	TRBJ2-3	-	CASSLYETGARTDTQYF	TGTGCCAGCAGTTTATATGAGACAGGGGCCCGCACAGATACGCAGTATTTT
TRBD2	TRBV6-1	TRBJ2-5	-	CASSPPGGLETQYF	TGTGCCAGCAGTCCCCCGGGAGGGTTAGAGACCCAGTACTTC
TRBD1	TRBV9	TRBJ1-2	-	CASRGPRDRGRGYTF	TGTGCCAGCAGGGGCCCCCGGGACAGGGGCCGCGGCTACACCTTC
TRBD1	TRBV15	TRBJ1-4	-	CATSPRTGGSEKLFF	TGTGCCACCAGCCCAAGGACAGGGGGCAGTGAAAAACTGTTTTTT
TRBD2	TRBV6-5	TRBJ2-2	-	CASSYGGEAGELFF	TGTGCCAGCAGTTATGGGGGGGAGGCCGGGGAGCTGTTTTTT
-	TRBV7-2	TRBJ1-5	-	CASSWGGQPQHF	TGTGCCAGCAGTTGGGGAGGACAGCCCCAGCATTTT
-	TRBV11-2	TRBJ1-1	few	CASSLVTAAEAFF	TGTGCCAGCAGCTTAGTAACAGCGGCCGAAGCTTTCTTT
TRBD1	TRBV5-1	TRBJ2-3	-	CASSRNDRGGTDTQYF	TGCGCCAGCAGCCGCAACGACAGGGGGGGCACAGATACGCAGTATTTT
TRBD2	TRBV9	TRBJ2-4	-	CASSVAGTSGSIQYF	TGTGCCAGCAGCGTAGCGGGGACTAGCGGGAGTATTCAGTACTTC
TRBD2	TRBV7-7	TRBJ2-1	-	CASSVKTSGFYNEQFF	TGTGCTAGCAGCGTCAAGACTAGCGGGTTCTACAATGAGCAGTTCTTC
-	TRBV7-3	TRBJ2-1	-	CASSAQVRPSSYNEQFF	TGTGCCAGCAGCGCCCAGGTTAGGCCGAGCTCCTACAATGAGCAGTTCTTC
-	TRBV2	TRBJ2-7	-	CASSQDSYEQYF	TGTGCCAGCAGCCAGGACTCCTACGAGCAGTACTTC
TRBD1	TRBV18	TRBJ2-3	-	CASSPRGTDTDTQYF	TGTGCCAGCTCACCGAGAGGGACAGACACAGATACGCAGTATTTT
TRBD1	TRBV27	TRBJ1-2	-	CASSYDRDRAIWGYTF	TGTGCCAGCAGTTACGACCGGGACAGGGCTATATGGGGCTACACCTTC
TRBD1	TRBV28	TRBJ1-2	-	CASSDTGTGSYYGYTF	TGTGCCAGCAGTGACACCGGGACAGGGTCTTACTATGGCTACACCTTC
-	TRBV7-2	TRBJ1-1	-	CASSLGATAAAFF	TGTGCCAGCAGCTTAGGGGCCACGGCTGCAGCTTTCTTT
-	TRBV6-6	TRBJ1-6	-	CASIQGTSPLHF	TGTGCCAGCATCCAGGGGACTTCACCCCTCCACTTT
-	TRBV27	TRBJ2-7	-	CASSLVWSYEQYF	TGTGCCAGCAGTTTGGTATGGAGCTACGAGCAGTACTTC
-	TRBV7-2	TRBJ2-5	-	CASALGGQETQYF	TGTGCCAGCGCGCTAGGGGGCCAAGAGACCCAGTACTTC
TRBD1	TRBV5-4	TRBJ2-7	-	CASSLGTAESYF	TGTGCCAGCAGCCTCGGGACAGCTGAATCGTACTTC
-	TRBV29-1	TRBJ2-1	-	CSVGVWRGDANEQFF	TGCAGCGTTGGGGTGTGGAGGGGCGATGCTAATGAGCAGTTCTTC
-	TRBV4-1	TRBJ2-7	few	CASSQIVTTWEQYF	TGCGCCAGCAGCCAGATCGTCACTACGTGGGAGCAGTACTTC
-	TRBV2	TRBJ1-4	-	CASRVRVTNEKLFF	TGTGCCAGCAGGGTCAGGGTCACTAATGAAAAACTGTTTTTT
TRBD2	TRBV4-3	TRBJ2-2	-	CASSREREGTGELFF	TGCGCCAGCAGCCGAGAGCGGGAGGGCACCGGGGAGCTGTTTTTT
-	TRBV28	TRBJ2-7	-	CASSLGPQIEQYF	TGTGCCAGCAGTTTGGGGCCACAAATCGAGCAGTACTTC